This record concerns one T cell receptor (beta chain) sequence. This sample is drawn from a study of blood T cell repertoires in COVID-19. The overall study: COVID-19 samples from acute and convalescent phases originated in the United States, Italy and Spain. T cells, B-cell-depleted T cells, or PBMCs provided the cDNA or gDNA that served as material.

Profiling relied on immunoSEQ multiplex PCR, and the TCRdb table lists in-frame clones only, not all of them. The data show about 480,000 clones, around nine tenths seen once. Per the germline V gene, CDR1 is MNHEY and CDR2 is SVGEGT. The CDR3 contains 15 residues. Between the trimmed V and J ends, which lost 2 bases and 4 bases, there was a span of 12 bases. The V gene is TRBV6-2 or TRBV6-3, the J gene TRBJ1-5, with D possibly being TRBD1 (5 bases). This clonotype originated in a woman aged 30 to 39 with acute or convalescent COVID-19. Source material: peripheral blood. CDR3 region: CASSYSRVWNQPQHF. In DNA, the CDR3 is TGTGCCAGCAGTTACAGCAGGGTCTGGAATCAGCCCCAGCATTTT.